Listed below are T cell receptor beta chains from one sample, sequenced in a study of T cells in localized non-small cell lung cancer. Data came from immunoSEQ multiplex PCR; TCRdb stores just in-frame clones and leaves some out. The table records tens of thousands of clones, 78% of them present only once. Material: peripheral blood, obtained before any cancer treatment. The receptors were sampled from a male donor at least 60 years old with stage II squamous cell lung carcinoma. Both conserved end residues are part of each CDR3. Each record gives: V gene, CDR3 protein.

>TRBV27
CASSYPTPGQSSPETQYF
>TRBV28
CASSSTREKLFF
>TRBV4-3
CASSQVQGNQPQHF
>TRBV10-3
CAISESMIRTAREDSPLHF
>TRBV7-8
CASSGDKNIQYF
>TRBV21-1
CASRGQGAVLETQYF
>TRBV18
CASSPTLGTSGRAAEQYF
>TRBV7-2
CASSSQRLAGARETQYF
>TRBV6-1
CASSATQGYTQYF
>TRBV5-1
CASSPGLTLGEQYF
>TRBV2
CASRSQGASGELFF
>TRBV7-9
CASSLVGVKGGETQYF
>TRBV4-3
CASSHTSGGSGRAYEQYF
>TRBV5-1
CASKGQGDTTYNEQFF
>TRBV6-6
CASTGGGAGGYTF
>TRBV6-5
CASSQGQGITDTQYF
>TRBV5-1
CASSLQGANYNEQFF
>TRBV6-5
CASSYSGTASTDTQYF
>TRBV15
CATSRGKGPAPQHF
>TRBV4-1
CASSHPQGSNTEAFF
>TRBV25-1
CASSVLAAGGETQYF
>TRBV10-3
CATTPLQERTEAFF
>TRBV12-5
CASLSRTGSRGETQYF
>TRBV28
CASSLQTAYEQYF
>TRBV6-1
CASSIQGGSGELFF
>TRBV9
CASSVIGQGGELFF
>TRBV6-5
CASSGLRGSETQYF
>TRBV18
CASSPAGQSYGYTF
>TRBV27
CASTSMGPFHEQYF
>TRBV4-2
CASSQGYGELFF
>TRBV7-9
CASSLLQVGNTEAFF
>TRBV2
CASSALGAALTTDTQYF
>TRBV18
CASSFTGDSNQPQHF
>TRBV6-6
CASGYGRGGSETQYF
>TRBV7-3
CASSLSGRAGTGELFF
>TRBV4-1
CASSPFGGLEETQYF
>TRBV5-5
CASSGRRQGKVANYGYTF
>TRBV7-2
CASSSLTSILGGGAVTQYF
>TRBV11-1
CASSLGWPAESPLHF
>TRBV5-6
CASSSRTSGSYPYNEQFF
>TRBV7-2
CASSVGQLLAKNIQYF
>TRBV6-1
CASSSQSGADTQYF